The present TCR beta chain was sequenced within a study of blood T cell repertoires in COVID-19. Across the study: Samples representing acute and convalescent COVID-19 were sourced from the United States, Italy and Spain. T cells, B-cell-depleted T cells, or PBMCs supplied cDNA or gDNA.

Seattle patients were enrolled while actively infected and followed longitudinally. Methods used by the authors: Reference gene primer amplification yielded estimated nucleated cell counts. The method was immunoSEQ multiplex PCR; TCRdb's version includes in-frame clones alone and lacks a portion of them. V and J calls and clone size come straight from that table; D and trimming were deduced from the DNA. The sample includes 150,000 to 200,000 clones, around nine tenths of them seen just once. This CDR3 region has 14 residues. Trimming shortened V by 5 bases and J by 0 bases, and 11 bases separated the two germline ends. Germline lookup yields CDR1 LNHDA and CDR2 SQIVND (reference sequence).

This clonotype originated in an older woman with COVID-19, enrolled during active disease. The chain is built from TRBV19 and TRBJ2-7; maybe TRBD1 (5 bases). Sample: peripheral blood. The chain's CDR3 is CASSSPRVSYEQYF. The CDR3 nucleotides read TGTGCCAGTAGTTCACCCAGGGTCTCCTACGAGCAGTACTTC.